These T cell receptor beta chains were read from a single sample in a study of control samples from healthy donors and cancer patients. This table comes from immunoSEQ multiplex PCR, and its TCRdb copy is limited to in-frame clones, with some not included. Found here are more than 95,000 clones, approximately 90% of them singletons; the top ten hold under 2.5%. The sample comprised blood. The source of these receptors is a woman aged 65 to 85 in good health. Both conserved end residues are part of each CDR3. Fields, in order: V gene, clone size, J gene, D gene, CDR3 DNA, CDR3 protein. The D gene is left open where the match is weak. Clone sizes are given selectively: once, few, many, or a class where the clone is expanded.

>TRBV5-4|NA|TRBJ1-2|NA
TGTGCCAGCAGCTCCACCCGGGAGGGCTATGGCTACACCTTC
CASSSTREGYGYTF
>TRBV10-3|NA|TRBJ2-1|NA
TGTGCCATCGCCAACGGGGGAAATAGTGACAATGAGCAGTTCTTC
CAIANGGNSDNEQFF
>TRBV10-3|few|TRBJ2-3|NA
TGTGCCATCAGTGGGCAGGGGATGATGGCAGATACGCAGTATTTT
CAISGQGMMADTQYF
>TRBV6-2/TRBV6-3|NA|TRBJ1-1|TRBD1
TGTGCCAGCAGTTACCCGACAGGGATGAACACTGAAGCTTTCTTT
CASSYPTGMNTEAFF
>TRBV19|NA|TRBJ2-1|NA
TGTGCCAGTAGTATCAAGGGGGGCGATAATGAGCAGTTCTTC
CASSIKGGDNEQFF
>TRBV14|once|TRBJ2-7|TRBD1
TGTGCCAGCAGCCAAGTTTCAGGGGGCTACGAGCAGTACTTC
CASSQVSGGYEQYF
>TRBV3-1/TRBV3-2|NA|TRBJ2-7|NA
TGTGCCAGCAGCCAAGGTCGGGGGACCCTCTCCTACGAGCAGTACTTC
CASSQGRGTLSYEQYF
>TRBV18|NA|TRBJ1-4|TRBD1
TGTGCCAGCTCACCGGGACAGGGCCGTGAAAAACTGTTTTTT
CASSPGQGREKLFF
>TRBV7-2|NA|TRBJ2-5|NA
TGTGCCAGCCGGGGCGGTCAGAGGGGGGTGGGAGAGACCCAGTACTTC
CASRGGQRGVGETQYF
>TRBV9|NA|TRBJ1-2|TRBD1
TGTGCCAGCAGCGCGGGACAGCCTACCTCCTATGGCTACACCTTC
CASSAGQPTSYGYTF
>TRBV4-2|NA|TRBJ2-7|NA
TGTGCCAGCAGCCAAGAAAGTCTACGTCGCTCGCGGACAGAAACCTACGAGCAGTACTTC
CASSQESLRRSRTETYEQYF
>TRBV24-1|NA|TRBJ1-1|NA
TGTGCCACCAGTGACCGATGGAACACTGAAGCTTTCTTT
CATSDRWNTEAFF
>TRBV6-6|NA|TRBJ1-2|TRBD1
TGTGCCAGCAGTCACAGGGGGAGCTATGGCTACACCTTC
CASSHRGSYGYTF
>TRBV7-9|NA|TRBJ2-7|NA
TGTGCCAGCAGCTTCGACAAGGGGGACGAGCAGTACTTC
CASSFDKGDEQYF
>TRBV6-6|few|TRBJ1-6|TRBD1
TGTGCCAGCAGTTACCAGGGGGCGAAATCACCCCTCCACTTT
CASSYQGAKSPLHF
>TRBV5-6|once|TRBJ1-3|NA
TGTGCCAGCAGCGATCTTACCCGGGGTCGGGAGGGAAACACCATATATTTT
CASSDLTRGREGNTIYF
>TRBV5-3|NA|TRBJ2-2|NA
TGTGCCAGAAGCTTGCTAGCGCTGAACACCGGGGAGCTGTTTTTT
CARSLLALNTGELFF
>TRBV5-8|few|TRBJ1-5|NA
TGTGCCAGCAGCTTGGGTCAAACTAGCAATCAGCCCCAGCATTTT
CASSLGQTSNQPQHF
>TRBV10-2|NA|TRBJ2-1|TRBD2
TGCGCCAGCAGTGACGGGGGGGCCTCTCGTGAGCAGTTCTTC
CASSDGGASREQFF
>TRBV4-1|once|TRBJ2-5|NA
TGCGCCAGCAGCCAAAACTCAGGGGTCCAAGAGACCCAGTACTTC
CASSQNSGVQETQYF
>TRBV6-5|NA|TRBJ2-1|NA
TGTGCCAGCACCCTTAGCGGAGGGTCCTACAATGAGCAGTTCTTC
CASTLSGGSYNEQFF
>TRBV2|NA|TRBJ1-2|NA
TGTGCCAGCAGTGAACGACGGGAGTATGGCTACACCTTC
CASSERREYGYTF
>TRBV7-9|NA|TRBJ1-5|NA
TGTGCCAGCAGCATCTACTCCACGGCCCAGCATTTT
CASSIYSTAQHF
>TRBV4-2|NA|TRBJ1-1|NA
TGTGCCAGCAGCCAAGATTATTCGGTAGGGAGAGAAGCTTTCTTT
CASSQDYSVGREAFF
>TRBV7-9|NA|TRBJ1-1|NA
TGTGCCAGCAGCTTAGGGACGGACAGGAACACTGAAGCTTTCTTT
CASSLGTDRNTEAFF
>TRBV5-1|NA|TRBJ1-3|NA
TGCGCCAGCAGCCCGCAAGGGTCTGGAAACACCATATATTTT
CASSPQGSGNTIYF
>TRBV6-1|NA|TRBJ2-1|NA
TGTGCCAGCAGTGCGAGATCCAGGGGCACCCACAATGAGCAGTTCTTC
CASSARSRGTHNEQFF
>TRBV5-1|NA|TRBJ1-2|TRBD1
TGCGCCAGCAGCCCGGACAGGGGGCAGGGTAGGCTAGCCTTC
CASSPDRGQGRLAF
>TRBV12-5|NA|TRBJ2-3|NA
TGTGCTAGTGGCCGGATACAGGGCGATACGCAGTATTTT
CASGRIQGDTQYF
>TRBV7-8|NA|TRBJ1-1|NA
TGTGCCAGCAGCCTAATGGGACACCGCACGCGGAACAGTGAAGCTTTCTTT
CASSLMGHRTRNSEAFF
>TRBV5-1|NA|TRBJ2-5|NA
TGCGCCAGCAGCTTGGTCTCGGAGGGCCAAGAGACCCAGTACTTC
CASSLVSEGQETQYF
>TRBV19|NA|TRBJ2-2|NA
TGTGCCAGTAGTATACTGACAGGGAACACCGGGGAGCTGTTTTTT
CASSILTGNTGELFF
>TRBV4-3|NA|TRBJ2-2|TRBD2
TGCGCCAGCAGCCAGGAATGGACTAGCTTAAAGAACACCGGGGAGCTGTTTTTT
CASSQEWTSLKNTGELFF
>TRBV3-1/TRBV3-2|NA|TRBJ1-6|NA
TGTGCCAGCAGCCAAGGGGAGGGATCACCCCTCCACTTT
CASSQGEGSPLHF
>TRBV2|few|TRBJ1-6|TRBD1
TGTGCCAGCAGTGAAGGGACAGGGGGGCTCCCCCTCCACTTT
CASSEGTGGLPLHF
>TRBV10-3|NA|TRBJ1-3|TRBD1
TGTGCCATCAGTGAGTCCGGGACAGGGCATTCCTCTGGAAACACCATATATTTT
CAISESGTGHSSGNTIYF
>TRBV13|NA|TRBJ1-5|TRBD1
TGTGCCAGCAGCCCGGGGGCAGGGGGCGGTCAGCCCCAGCATTTT
CASSPGAGGGQPQHF
>TRBV12-3/TRBV12-4|NA|TRBJ2-1|TRBD1
TGTGCCAGCAGTTTTCACAGGGGTGGTGAGCAGTTCTTC
CASSFHRGGEQFF
>TRBV6-1|NA|TRBJ1-6|NA
TGTGCCAGCAGTGAAGACGGTCGAAATTCACCCCTCCACTTT
CASSEDGRNSPLHF
>TRBV29-1|once|TRBJ2-1|TRBD2
TGCAGCGTTTATTCGCGGGGGATCTACAATGAGCAGTTCTTC
CSVYSRGIYNEQFF
>TRBV2|NA|TRBJ1-4|NA
TGTGCCAGCAGTGAATCGATTGAAAAACTGTTTTTT
CASSESIEKLFF
>TRBV4-3|NA|TRBJ2-1|NA
TGCGCCAGCAGCTTCGACAGGTACAATGAGCAGTTCTTC
CASSFDRYNEQFF
>TRBV6-2/TRBV6-3|NA|TRBJ1-5|TRBD1
TGTGCCAGCAGTTACTCGAAAAGGGGGCGCAAGGGCAATCAGCCCCAGCATTTT
CASSYSKRGRKGNQPQHF
>TRBV13|NA|TRBJ1-5|NA
TGTGCCAGCAGCCGGGGACAAAGCAATCAGCCCCAGCATTTT
CASSRGQSNQPQHF
>TRBV18|NA|TRBJ1-5|TRBD1
TGTGCCAGCTCACCGGAAGGGGGCCGTAATCAGCCCCAGCATTTT
CASSPEGGRNQPQHF
>TRBV9|NA|TRBJ2-2|NA
TGTGCCAGCAGCAGGGACACCGGGGAGCTGTTTTTT
CASSRDTGELFF
>TRBV5-1|NA|TRBJ1-6|TRBD1
TGCGCCAGCAGCGGGGGACAGGGGGCAAATTCACCCCTCCACTTT
CASSGGQGANSPLHF
>TRBV5-1|NA|TRBJ1-4|TRBD1
TGCGCCAGCAGCCGACAGGGTGTTAATGAAAAACTGTTTTTT
CASSRQGVNEKLFF